The clone carrying this TCR beta chain was recorded a few times. Its antigen is undetermined. This entry comes from a study of CD8 T cells in ankylosing spondylitis. Points from the study as a whole: Matched ankylosing spondylitis synovial fluid reportedly showed significant enrichment of disease-linked clones. Certain motif variants had earlier been reported in reactive arthritis synovial fluid and blood. Several highly homologous variants made up a TCR beta motif, and this motif appeared characteristic of ankylosing spondylitis blood.

Quantitative 5'-RACE with molecular barcodes produced the TCR beta libraries. TCRdb ran MiXCR on the 5' RACE reads and lists one entry per CDR3 protein. The repertoire holds 200,000 to 300,000 distinct CDR3 sequences, 32% seen once, with about 4% in the top ten. CDR1 and CDR2 (germline): DFQATT, SNEGSKA (reference sequence). V was shortened by 2 bases and J by 0 bases, with 14 bases between the two germline ends. The length of the CDR3 is 15 residues. The chain is built from TRBV20-1 and TRBJ2-7; D could derive from TRBD1 or TRBD2 (5 bases each). The sequence derives from a male donor with ankylosing spondylitis or in good health (not recorded which). Sequencing input: blood, either unsorted or a sorted T cell fraction (not recorded which). The chain's CDR3 is CSARLRAGTSYEQYF. Here the CDR3 DNA reads TGCAGTGCTAGACTCCGGGCAGGGACCTCCTACGAGCAGTACTTC.